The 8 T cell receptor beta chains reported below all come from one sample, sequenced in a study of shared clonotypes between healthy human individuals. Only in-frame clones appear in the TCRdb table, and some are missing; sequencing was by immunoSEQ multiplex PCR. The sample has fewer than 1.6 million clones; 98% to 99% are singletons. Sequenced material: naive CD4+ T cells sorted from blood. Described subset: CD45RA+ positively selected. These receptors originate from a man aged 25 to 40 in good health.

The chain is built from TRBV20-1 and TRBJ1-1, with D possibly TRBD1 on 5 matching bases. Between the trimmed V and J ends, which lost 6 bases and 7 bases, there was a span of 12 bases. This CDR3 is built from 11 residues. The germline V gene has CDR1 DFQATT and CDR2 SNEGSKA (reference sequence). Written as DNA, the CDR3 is TGCAGTGCCATAGGACAAGTTGAAGCTTTCTTT. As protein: CSAIGQVEAFF.

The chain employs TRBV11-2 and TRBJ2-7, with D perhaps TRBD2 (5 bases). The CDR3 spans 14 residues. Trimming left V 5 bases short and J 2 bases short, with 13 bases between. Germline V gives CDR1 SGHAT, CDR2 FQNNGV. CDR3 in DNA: TGTGCCAGCAGCCCTAGCCACGGGACCTACGAGCAGTACTTC. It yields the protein CASSPSHGTYEQYF.

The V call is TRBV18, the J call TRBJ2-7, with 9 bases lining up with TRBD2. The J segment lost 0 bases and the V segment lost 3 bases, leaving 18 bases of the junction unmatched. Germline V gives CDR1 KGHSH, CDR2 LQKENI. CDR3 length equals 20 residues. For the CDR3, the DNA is TGTGCCAGCTCACCGCGGACCGTAACAAGGCGGGAGGGTTACTCCTACGAGCAGTACTTC. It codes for CASSPRTVTRREGYSYEQYF.

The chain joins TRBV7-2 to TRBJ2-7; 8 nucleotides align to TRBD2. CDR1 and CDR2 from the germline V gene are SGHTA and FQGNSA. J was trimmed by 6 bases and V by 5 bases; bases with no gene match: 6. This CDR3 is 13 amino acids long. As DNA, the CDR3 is TGTGCCAGCAGCGCGGGACTAGAAGGCGAGCAGTACTTC. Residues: CASSAGLEGEQYF.

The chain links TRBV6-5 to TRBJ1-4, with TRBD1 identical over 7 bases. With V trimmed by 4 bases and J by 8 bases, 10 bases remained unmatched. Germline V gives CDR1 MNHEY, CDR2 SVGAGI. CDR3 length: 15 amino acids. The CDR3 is CASSFSTGLREKLFF. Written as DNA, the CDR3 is TGTGCCAGCAGTTTTTCGACAGGGCTCCGAGAAAAACTGTTTTTT.

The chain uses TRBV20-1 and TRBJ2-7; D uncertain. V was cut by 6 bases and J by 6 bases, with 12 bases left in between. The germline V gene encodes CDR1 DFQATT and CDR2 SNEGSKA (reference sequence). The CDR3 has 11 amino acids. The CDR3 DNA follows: TGCAGTGCCCAACGACAAGGCGAGCAGTACTTC. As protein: CSAQRQGEQYF.

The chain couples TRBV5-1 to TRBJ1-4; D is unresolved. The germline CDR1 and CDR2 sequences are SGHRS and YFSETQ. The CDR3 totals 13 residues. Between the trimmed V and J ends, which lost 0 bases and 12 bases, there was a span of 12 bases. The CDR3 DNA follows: TGCGCCAGCAGCTTGGCCTCATACCAGGAACTGTTTTTT. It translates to CASSLASYQELFF.

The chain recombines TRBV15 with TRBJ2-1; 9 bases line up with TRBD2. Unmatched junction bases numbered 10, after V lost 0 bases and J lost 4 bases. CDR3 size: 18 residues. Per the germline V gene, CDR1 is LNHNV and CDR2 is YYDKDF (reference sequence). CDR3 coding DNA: TGTGCCACCAGCAGAGAGCCAGTTGGTGCGGGAGGGTACAATGAGCAGTTCTTC. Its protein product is CATSREPVGAGGYNEQFF. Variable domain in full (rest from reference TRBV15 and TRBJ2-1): DAMVIQNPRYQVTQFGKPVTLSCSQTLNHNVMYWYQQKSSQAPKLLFHYYDKDFNNEADTPDNFQSRRPNTSFCFLDIRSPGLGDTAMYLCATSREPVGAGGYNEQFFGPGTRLTVL.